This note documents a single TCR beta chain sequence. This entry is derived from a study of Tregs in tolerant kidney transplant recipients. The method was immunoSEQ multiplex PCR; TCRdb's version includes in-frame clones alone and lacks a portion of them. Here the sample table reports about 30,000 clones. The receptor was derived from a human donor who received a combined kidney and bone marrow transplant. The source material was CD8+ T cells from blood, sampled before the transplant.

The sequenced CDR3 bases are TGTGCCAGCAGCCCCAAGGGTCTTCTTCCCGGGGAG. Translating it yields CASSPKGLLPGE. The complete CDR3 reads CASSPKGLLPGELFF. J is TRBJ2-2 and V is TRBV7-9; D ambiguous. The read terminates 3 residues before the CDR3 end, so the remaining end is supplied by the germline J gene. Per the germline V gene, CDR1 is SEHNR and CDR2 is FQNEAQ (reference sequence). V lost 5 bases and J lost 6, with 16 bases in between. This CDR3 region has 15 residues.